The T cell receptor beta chain described here comes from a study of blood T cell repertoires in COVID-19 (dated by TCRdb to between 2020 and 2021). The study in broad terms: Collaborator samples came from the United States, Italy and Spain and covered acute and convalescent phases of COVID-19. Where available, HLA class I and class II types were obtained from metadata supplied by the sample provider rather than from assay-based typing. Samples were obtained from the ongoing ImmuneRACE study (first 160 participants) and from about 1,300 subjects provided by 6 global collaborators. The repertoires were released in a freely available public database meant as a resource for research on the immune response to SARS-CoV-2. Deeply sampled blood TCRbeta repertoires from subjects exposed to, actively infected with, or recovered from COVID-19 were included in the dataset. Nearly every sample came with metadata listing a de-identified subject ID, COVID-19 status, age in years and sex. The prospective study material was composed of cDNA or gDNA derived from T cells, B-cell-depleted T cells, or PBMCs.

TCRbeta CDR3 regions were amplified from genomic DNA using the immunoSEQ Assay, a bias-controlled multiplex PCR. The study's processing was this. Nucleated cell counts per sample were estimated from amplification of reference gene primers within the assay. Sequence reads were collapsed and filtered to measure the absolute abundance of every unique TCRbeta CDR3 rearrangement. For each sample, productive Simpson clonality was calculated as the square root of Simpson's diversity index across productive rearrangements. What TCRdb holds here is the immuneACCESS table cut down to in-frame rearrangements. Part of the clones is not present; checked against another copy, under half of the missing clones reflect an unresolved V gene, and the others are unexplained. V, J and clone size are those of that table, while D and trimming were read from the DNA. Within this sample are roughly 30,000 clones, with 68% of them counted one time only. Together, the top ten hold approximately 16% of the sample.

There are 15 amino acids in the CDR3, from cysteine to phenylalanine inclusive. The read is trimmed to its CDR3 DNA, 45 bases read in frame from base 1. Based on the germline V gene (reference sequence), the CDR1 and CDR2 sequences are LNHDA and SQIVND. Germline trimming amounts to 6 bases on V and 2 bases on J, with 3 as the count of junction bases outside the gene matches. Whole blood was collected in K2EDTA tubes by collaborating institutions according to the institutions' own protocols. For TCRbeta analysis, collaborator samples were shipped as frozen whole blood, as isolated PBMCs, or as DNA extracted from either sample type. What the research found in general, with its limitations: Clinical and demographic metadata were provided uncurated, with the amount varying by source and participant.

There are many counts of this clone. Which antigen it targets is not known. No per-base quality is available; no much larger clone lies one base away. The chain couples TRBV19 to TRBJ2-1, and TRBD1 matches 11 of the central bases. The clonotype originates from a human donor in a cohort sampled during active COVID-19. Sequenced input: peripheral blood. The CDR3 in this case is CASRPGQGAYNEQFF. The sequence in DNA is TGTGCCAGTAGGCCGGGACAGGGGGCCTACAATGAGCAGTTCTTC. Full variable domain (CDR3 extended with the reference TRBV19 and TRBJ2-1 proteins): DGGITQSPKYLFRKEGQNVTLSCEQNLNHDAMYWYRQDPGQGLRLIYYSQIVNDFQKGDIAEGYSVSREKKESFPLTVTSAQKNPTAFYLCASRPGQGAYNEQFFGPGTRLTVL.